This T cell receptor (beta chain) was documented in a study of cytomegalovirus exposure and HLA in healthy donors. Overall study context: Earlier results showed roughly 110 million unique TCR beta sequences derived from roughly 190 million T cells.

Use of 60 Vbeta and 13 Jbeta primers characterized the PCR. The repertoire was sequenced with immunoSEQ multiplex PCR; TCRdb's copy has only in-frame clones and lacks some. Of about 160,000 clones in the sample, over 65% were seen once. The sample holds a few counts of this clone. CDR3 size: 15 residues. The germline gives CDR1 LNHNV, CDR2 YYDKDF (reference sequence). Between the trimmed V and J ends, which lost 0 bases and 9 bases, there was a span of 15 bases. The rearrangement joins TRBV15 to TRBJ1-5, with D perhaps matching TRBD1 (6 bases). This TCR was sampled from a woman between 40 and 50 years old in good health and CMV-seronegative. Sequencing was done on a sample of PBMCs. Written as DNA, the CDR3 is TGTGCCACCAGCAGAGACCGGGGGGCGGAAGGGCCCCAGCATTTT. The encoded protein is CATSRDRGAEGPQHF.